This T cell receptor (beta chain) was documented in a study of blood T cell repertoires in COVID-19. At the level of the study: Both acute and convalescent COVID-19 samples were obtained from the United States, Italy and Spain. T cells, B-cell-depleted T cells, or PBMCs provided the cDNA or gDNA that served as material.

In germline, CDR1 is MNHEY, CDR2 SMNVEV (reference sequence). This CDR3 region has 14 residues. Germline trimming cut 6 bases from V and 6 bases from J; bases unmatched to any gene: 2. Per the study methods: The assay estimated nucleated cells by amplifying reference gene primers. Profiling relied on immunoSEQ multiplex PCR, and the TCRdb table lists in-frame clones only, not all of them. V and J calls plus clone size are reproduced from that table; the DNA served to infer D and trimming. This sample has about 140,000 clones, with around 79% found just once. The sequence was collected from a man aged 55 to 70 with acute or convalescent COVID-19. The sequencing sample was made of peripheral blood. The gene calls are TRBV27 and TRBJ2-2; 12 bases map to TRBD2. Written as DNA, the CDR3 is TGTGCCAGCAGACTAGCGGGAGGTCCCGGGGAGCTGTTTTTT. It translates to CASRLAGGPGELFF.